Listed below are T cell receptor beta chains from one sample, sequenced in a study of blood T cell repertoires in COVID-19. Only in-frame clones appear in the TCRdb table, and some are missing; sequencing was by immunoSEQ multiplex PCR. The table includes approximately 120,000 clones, around 85% detected once. The material sequenced was peripheral blood. The receptor set was obtained from a woman of 80 years or more with COVID-19, enrolled during active disease. Each CDR3 is given without its conserved first and last residue. D genes are given only for firm matches. Clone sizes are given selectively: once, few, many, or a class where the clone is expanded.

CDR3aa	v_gene	d_gene	len	abundance	j_gene
ASSRTGLHQPQH	TRBV6-2/TRBV6-3	TRBD1	12	-	TRBJ1-5
ASSLSGATGELF	TRBV28	TRBD2	12	-	TRBJ2-2
ASTGGDTGELF	TRBV4-1	-	11	-	TRBJ2-2
ASSVVWQPYNSPLH	TRBV9	-	14	-	TRBJ1-6
AISDEVAGANVLT	TRBV10-3	-	13	-	TRBJ2-6
ASSQGGSGLKNIQY	TRBV4-2	-	14	few	TRBJ2-4
ASSLAPGEVGEQF	TRBV7-2	-	13	-	TRBJ2-1
ASTNSLLNTGELF	TRBV5-6	-	13	-	TRBJ2-2
ASSLVSGLYEKLF	TRBV11-2	-	13	-	TRBJ1-4
ASSLAGTAYEQY	TRBV28	TRBD1	12	-	TRBJ2-7
ATSPRGFRDEQF	TRBV24-1	-	12	-	TRBJ2-1
ASSQVQLAGGGDTQY	TRBV4-2	TRBD2	15	-	TRBJ2-3
ASSTGITEAF	TRBV3-1/TRBV3-2	-	10	-	TRBJ1-1
ASSLTGRVGGNEQF	TRBV27	TRBD2	14	-	TRBJ2-1
ASRARTGVSYEQY	TRBV28	TRBD1	13	-	TRBJ2-7
ASARSGGNTGELF	TRBV6-5	TRBD2	13	-	TRBJ2-2
ASSSFRGTGISLDVF	TRBV19	TRBD1	15	-	TRBJ2-1
ASSQVLETQY	TRBV5-5	-	10	-	TRBJ2-5
ASSDPRAYQETQY	TRBV5-5	-	13	-	TRBJ2-5
ASRVDSPPAQPQH	TRBV6-6	-	13	-	TRBJ1-5
ASSADGNNEQF	TRBV7-6	-	11	-	TRBJ2-1
ASSPAPSGANVLT	TRBV18	-	13	-	TRBJ2-6
ASSKGEGSTYSNQPQH	TRBV7-6	-	16	-	TRBJ1-5
ASSKTCADSYEQY	TRBV21-1	-	13	once	TRBJ2-7
ASSVGRGGGNTIY	TRBV9	-	13	-	TRBJ1-3
ASSPSWANYGYT	TRBV11-1	-	12	-	TRBJ1-2
ASSTGQPGNTIY	TRBV10-2	-	12	-	TRBJ1-3
ASSQETSTFGEQF	TRBV4-3	-	13	once	TRBJ2-1
ASITTPLAYQPQH	TRBV6-6	-	13	few	TRBJ1-5
ASSRPPGTGSYEQY	TRBV4-1	TRBD1	14	-	TRBJ2-7
AISVFPAGELF	TRBV10-3	-	11	-	TRBJ2-2
ASSLMTQAYEQY	TRBV5-1	-	12	-	TRBJ2-7
ASSLTSGTHNEQF	TRBV28	TRBD2	13	-	TRBJ2-1